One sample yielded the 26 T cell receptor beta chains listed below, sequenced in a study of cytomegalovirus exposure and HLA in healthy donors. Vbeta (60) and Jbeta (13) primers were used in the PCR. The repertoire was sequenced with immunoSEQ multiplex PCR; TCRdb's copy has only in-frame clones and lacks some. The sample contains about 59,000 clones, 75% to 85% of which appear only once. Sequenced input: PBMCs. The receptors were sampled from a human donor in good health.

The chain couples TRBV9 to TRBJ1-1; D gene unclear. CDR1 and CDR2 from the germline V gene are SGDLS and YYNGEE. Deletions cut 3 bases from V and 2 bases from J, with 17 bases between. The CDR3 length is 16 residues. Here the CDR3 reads CASSASGFWGNTEAFF. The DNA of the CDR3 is TGTGCCAGCAGCGCCAGCGGATTTTGGGGAAACACTGAAGCTTTCTTT.

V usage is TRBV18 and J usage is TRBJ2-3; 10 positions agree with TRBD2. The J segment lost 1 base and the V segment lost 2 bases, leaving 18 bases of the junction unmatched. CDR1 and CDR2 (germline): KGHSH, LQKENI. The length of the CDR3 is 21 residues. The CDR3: CASSPSRVGGAGTSGTDTQYF. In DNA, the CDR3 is TGTGCCAGCTCACCATCAAGGGTCGGGGGCGCCGGGACTAGCGGCACAGATACGCAGTATTTT. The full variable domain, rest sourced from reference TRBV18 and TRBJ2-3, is NAGVMQNPRHLVRRRGQEARLRCSPMKGHSHVYWYRQLPEEGLKFMVYLQKENIIDESGMPKERFSAEFPKEGPSILRIQQVVRGDSAAYFCASSPSRVGGAGTSGTDTQYFGPGTRLTVL.

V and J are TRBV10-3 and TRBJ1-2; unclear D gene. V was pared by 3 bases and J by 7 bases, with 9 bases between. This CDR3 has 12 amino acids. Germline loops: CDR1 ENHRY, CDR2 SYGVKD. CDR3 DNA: TGTGCCATCAGTGAAAACTATAGTGGCTACACCTTC. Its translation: CAISENYSGYTF.

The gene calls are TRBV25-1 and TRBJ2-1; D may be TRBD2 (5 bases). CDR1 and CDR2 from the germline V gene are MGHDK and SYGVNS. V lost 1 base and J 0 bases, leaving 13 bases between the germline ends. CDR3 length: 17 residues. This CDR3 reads CASSESGFRGSYNEQFF. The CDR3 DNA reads TGTGCCAGCAGTGAATCTGGGTTCCGGGGCTCCTACAATGAGCAGTTCTTC.

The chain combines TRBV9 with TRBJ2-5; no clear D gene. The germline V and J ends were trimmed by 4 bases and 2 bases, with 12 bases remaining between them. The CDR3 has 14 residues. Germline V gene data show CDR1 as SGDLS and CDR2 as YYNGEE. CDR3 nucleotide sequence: TGTGCCAGCAGCCCGAGAGGCTTACAAGAGACCCAGTACTTC. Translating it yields CASSPRGLQETQYF. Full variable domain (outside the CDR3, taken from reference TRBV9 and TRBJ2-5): DSGVTQTPKHLITATGQRVTLRCSPRSGDLSVYWYQQSLDQGLQFLIQYYNGEERAKGNILERFSAQQFPDLHSELNLSSLELGDSALYFCASSPRGLQETQYFGPGTRLLVL.

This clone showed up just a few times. CDR3 in DNA: TGCGCCAGCACCACTACCTACGGCGGGGGGGCCGATGAGCAGTTCTTC. It is translated as CASTTTYGGGADEQFF. The chain recombines TRBV4-3 with TRBJ2-1, with 9 bases matching TRBD2. The junction had 15 bases not matched to a gene; V was cut back by 7 bases and J by 8 bases. The CDR3 has 16 residues. Germline CDR1 LGHNA, CDR2 YSLEER.

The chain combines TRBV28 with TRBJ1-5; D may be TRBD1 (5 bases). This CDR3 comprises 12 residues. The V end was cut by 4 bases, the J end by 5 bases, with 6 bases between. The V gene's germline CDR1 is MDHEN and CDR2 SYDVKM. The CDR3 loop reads CASSWGYQPQHF. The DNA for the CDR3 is TGTGCCAGCAGTTGGGGCTATCAGCCCCAGCATTTT.

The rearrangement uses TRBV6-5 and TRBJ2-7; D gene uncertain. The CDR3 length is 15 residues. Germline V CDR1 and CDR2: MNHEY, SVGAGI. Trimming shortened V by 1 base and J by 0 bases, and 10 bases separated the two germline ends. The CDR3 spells CASSYYRVNSYEQYF. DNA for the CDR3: TGTGCCAGCAGTTACTACCGGGTGAACTCCTACGAGCAGTACTTC.

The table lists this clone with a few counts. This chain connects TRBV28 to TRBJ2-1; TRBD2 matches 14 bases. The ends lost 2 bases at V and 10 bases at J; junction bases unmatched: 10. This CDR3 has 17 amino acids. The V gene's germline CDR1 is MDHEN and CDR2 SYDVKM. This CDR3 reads CASSLGLAGGLFREQFF. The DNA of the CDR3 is TGTGCCAGCAGTTTAGGACTAGCGGGGGGCCTCTTTCGGGAGCAGTTCTTC.

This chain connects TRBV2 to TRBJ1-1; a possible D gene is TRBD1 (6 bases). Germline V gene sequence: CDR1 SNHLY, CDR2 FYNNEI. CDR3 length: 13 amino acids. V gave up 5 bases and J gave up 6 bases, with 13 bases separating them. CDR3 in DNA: TGTGCCAGCAGTTCAACAGGGTTCGCTGAAGCTTTCTTT. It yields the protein CASSSTGFAEAFF.

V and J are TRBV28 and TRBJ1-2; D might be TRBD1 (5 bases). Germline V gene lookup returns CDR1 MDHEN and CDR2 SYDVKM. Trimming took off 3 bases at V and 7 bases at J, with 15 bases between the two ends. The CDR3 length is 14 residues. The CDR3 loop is CASSLGGVVSGYTF. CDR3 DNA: TGTGCCAGCAGTTTGGGAGGGGTTGTCAGTGGCTACACCTTC.

CDR3 nucleotide sequence: TGCGCCAGCAGCCGTCTGAAGTCAGGGGGCACTGAAGCTTTCTTT. Residues: CASSRLKSGGTEAFF. The V gene is TRBV4-3, the J gene TRBJ1-1, with 7 positions matching TRBD1. With V trimmed by 4 bases and J by 4 bases, 9 bases remained unmatched. Germline-derived CDR1 and CDR2 are LGHNA and YSLEER. The CDR3 sequence is 15 residues long.

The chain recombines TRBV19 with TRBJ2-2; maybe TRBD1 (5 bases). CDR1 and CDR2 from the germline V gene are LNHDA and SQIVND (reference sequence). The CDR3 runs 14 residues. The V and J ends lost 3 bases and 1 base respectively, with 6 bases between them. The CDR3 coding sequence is TGTGCCAGTAGTATCGGACAGAACACCGGGGAGCTGTTTTTT. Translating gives CASSIGQNTGELFF.

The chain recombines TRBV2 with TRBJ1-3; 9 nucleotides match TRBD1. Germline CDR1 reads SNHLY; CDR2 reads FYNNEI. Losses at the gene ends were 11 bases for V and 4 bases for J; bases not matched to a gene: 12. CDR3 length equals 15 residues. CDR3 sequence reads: CACQPGTGSGNTIYF. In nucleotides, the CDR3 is TGTGCCTGCCAACCCGGGACAGGGTCGGGAAACACCATATATTTT.

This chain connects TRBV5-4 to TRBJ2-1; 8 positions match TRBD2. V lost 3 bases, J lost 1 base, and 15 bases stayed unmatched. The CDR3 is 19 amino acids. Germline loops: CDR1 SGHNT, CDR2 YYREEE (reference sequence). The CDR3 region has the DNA TGTGCCAGCAGCTCGAGACTAGCGCAACCAGGAAGTTCCTACAATGAGCAGTTCTTC. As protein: CASSSRLAQPGSSYNEQFF.

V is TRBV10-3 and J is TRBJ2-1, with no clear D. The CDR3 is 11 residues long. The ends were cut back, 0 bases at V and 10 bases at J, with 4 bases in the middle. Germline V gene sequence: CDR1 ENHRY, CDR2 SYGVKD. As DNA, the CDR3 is TGTGCCATCAGTGAGTCCGGGGAGCAGTTCTTC. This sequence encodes CAISESGEQFF.

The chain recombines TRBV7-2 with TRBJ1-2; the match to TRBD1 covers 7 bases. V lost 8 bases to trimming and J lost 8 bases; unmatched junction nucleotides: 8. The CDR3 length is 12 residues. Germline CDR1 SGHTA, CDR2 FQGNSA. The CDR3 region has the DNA TGTGCCAGCTCAGGGGGGCCGAGGGGCTACACCTTC. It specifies CASSGGPRGYTF.

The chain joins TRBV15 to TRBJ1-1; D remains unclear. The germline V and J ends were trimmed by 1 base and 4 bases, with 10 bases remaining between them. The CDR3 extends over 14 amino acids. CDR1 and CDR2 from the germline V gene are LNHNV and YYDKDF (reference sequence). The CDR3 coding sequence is TGTGCCACCAGCAGAGTTGAATTTAGCACTGAAGCTTTCTTT. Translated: CATSRVEFSTEAFF.

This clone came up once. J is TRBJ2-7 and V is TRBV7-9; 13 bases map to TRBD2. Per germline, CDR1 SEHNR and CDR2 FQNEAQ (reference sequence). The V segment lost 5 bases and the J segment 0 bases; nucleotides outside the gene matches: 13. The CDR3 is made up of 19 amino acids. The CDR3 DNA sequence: TGTGCCAGCAGCCCCCGACTAGCGGGGGGACTACTTCACTCCTACGAGCAGTACTTC. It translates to CASSPRLAGGLLHSYEQYF.

The CDR3 DNA reads as TGTGCCAGCAGCCCCCGGGACAAAAGTCAACCCATATATTTT. It translates to CASSPRDKSQPIYF. The genes are TRBV7-9 and TRBJ1-3; TRBD1 is a possible D gene (6 bases). From germline, CDR1 is SEHNR and CDR2 FQNEAQ (reference sequence). The CDR3 is made up of 14 amino acids. Trimming stripped 5 bases from V and 11 bases from J, with 19 bases between.

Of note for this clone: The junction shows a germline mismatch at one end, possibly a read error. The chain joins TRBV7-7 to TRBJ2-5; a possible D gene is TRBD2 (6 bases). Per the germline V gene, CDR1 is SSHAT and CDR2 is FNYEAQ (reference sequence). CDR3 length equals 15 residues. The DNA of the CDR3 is TGTGCTAGCAGCTTAACGGGAGTTCCCGAAGAGACCCAGTACTTC. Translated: CASSLTGVPEETQYF.

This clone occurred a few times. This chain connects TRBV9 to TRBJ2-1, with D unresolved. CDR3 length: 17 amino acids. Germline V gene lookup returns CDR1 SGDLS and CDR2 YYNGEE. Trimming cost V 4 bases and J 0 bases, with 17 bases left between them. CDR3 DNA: TGTGCCAGCAGCCCCGAGGTGGTCCAAAACTCCTACAATGAGCAGTTCTTC. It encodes CASSPEVVQNSYNEQFF.

The CDR3 bases are TGTGCCAGTTTTGCCAGCGGGAGCTATGAGCAGTTCTTC. The encoded protein is CASFASGSYEQFF. The V gene is TRBV7-2, the J gene TRBJ2-1; TRBD2 aligns across 8 bases. The CDR3 loop spans 13 amino acids. Germline V gene data show CDR1 as SGHTA and CDR2 as FQGNSA. J lost 8 bases, V lost 9 bases, and 9 bases had no gene match.

This chain's CDR3 is CASSPPQTGLNSGNTIYF. CDR3 bases: TGTGCCAGCAGCCCCCCCCAGACCGGACTGAACTCTGGAAACACCATATATTTT. The chain links TRBV4-2 to TRBJ1-3, with D unclear. The germline V gene has CDR1 LGHNA and CDR2 YNFKEQ. CDR3 length: 18 residues. V was trimmed by 4 bases and J by 0 bases, leaving 19 bases between them.

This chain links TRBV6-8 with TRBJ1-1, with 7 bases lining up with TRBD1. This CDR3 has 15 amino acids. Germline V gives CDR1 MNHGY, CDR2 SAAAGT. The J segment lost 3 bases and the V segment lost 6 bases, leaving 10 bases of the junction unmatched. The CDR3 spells CASRYRGQLYTEAFF. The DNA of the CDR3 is TGTGCCAGCAGATATAGGGGACAGTTGTACACTGAAGCTTTCTTT.

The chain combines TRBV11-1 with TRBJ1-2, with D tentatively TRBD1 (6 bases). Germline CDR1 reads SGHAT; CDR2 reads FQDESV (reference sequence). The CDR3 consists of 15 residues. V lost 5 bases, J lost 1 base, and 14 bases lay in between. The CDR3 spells CASSLRDTLNYGYTF. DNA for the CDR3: TGTGCCAGCAGCCTCCGGGACACCCTTAACTATGGCTACACCTTC.